Presented here are 13 T cell receptor beta chains from one specimen sequenced in a study of cytomegalovirus exposure and HLA in healthy donors. Both 60 Vbeta primers and 13 Jbeta primers went into the PCR. Sequencing was performed with immunoSEQ multiplex PCR; in TCRdb, only in-frame clones are kept and a portion is missing. The table has over 130,000 clones, 50% to 75% seen once. What was sequenced was PBMCs. All receptors come from a woman aged 55-70 years in good health and CMV-seropositive.

This clone came up many times. This chain connects TRBV5-6 to TRBJ1-2, with unresolved D. Trimming removed 4 bases from V and 4 bases from J, with 14 bases in between. This CDR3 is 14 amino acids long. In germline, CDR1 is SGHDT, CDR2 YYEEEE. CDR3 in DNA: TGTGCCAGCAGCACCGACACCGACGTCTATGGCTACACCTTC. It codes for CASSTDTDVYGYTF.

With respect to this clone: This specimen includes other DNA sequences encoding the same CDR3. The rearrangement links TRBV7-2 to TRBJ2-7; TRBD1 aligns across 9 bases. Trimming at V came to 5 bases and at J to 3 bases, leaving 2 bases not matched to a gene. The CDR3 length is 13 residues. Germline lookup yields CDR1 SGHTA and CDR2 FQGNSA. The CDR3: CASSTGQGYEQYF. CDR3 coding DNA: TGTGCCAGCAGCACGGGACAGGGCTACGAGCAGTACTTC.

This chain joins TRBV13 and TRBJ2-4; D is perhaps TRBD2 (5 bases). V shed 5 bases and J shed 2 bases, with 16 bases lying between them. The CDR3 is 16 amino acids. In germline, CDR1 is PRHDT, CDR2 FYEKMQ (reference sequence). The CDR3 spells CASSPPRGSPKNIQYF. The CDR3 DNA is TGTGCCAGCAGCCCCCCCCGAGGGAGCCCCAAAAACATTCAGTACTTC.

The rearrangement uses TRBV28 and TRBJ1-3; possible D gene TRBD1, 5 bases. This CDR3 has 13 residues. Trimming stripped 7 bases from V and 4 bases from J, with 11 bases between. Looked up from germline, CDR1 is MDHEN and CDR2 is SYDVKM. The CDR3 sequence is CASTPTGGNTIYF. CDR3 DNA sequence: TGTGCCAGCACACCTACAGGAGGAAACACCATATATTTT.

The chain couples TRBV5-8 to TRBJ2-1; 7 positions match TRBD1. V lost 0 bases to trimming and J lost 7 bases; unmatched junction nucleotides: 4. This CDR3 comprises 14 residues. Germline CDR1 SGHTS, CDR2 YDEGEE. The CDR3 region has the DNA TGTGCCAGCAGCTTGGTTGGGACAGATAATGAGCAGTTCTTC. It encodes CASSLVGTDNEQFF.

Here the CDR3 DNA reads TGTGCCAGTTATTCCGGGACTAGCGGTTTTTCTAGCTCCTACGAGCAGTACTTC. Its protein is CASYSGTSGFSSSYEQYF. This chain joins TRBV28 and TRBJ2-7; 11 bases match TRBD2. Germline-derived CDR1 and CDR2 are MDHEN and SYDVKM. The CDR3 has 18 amino acids. V dropped 9 bases and J dropped 0; count of bases not matched to a gene: 16.

CDR3 in amino acids: CASSLHGLAGGETQYF. The CDR3 coding sequence is TGTGCCAGCAGCTTACATGGACTAGCGGGAGGAGAGACCCAGTACTTC. The chain carries TRBV7-2 and TRBJ2-5, with 14 bases aligning to TRBD2. Germline V CDR1 and CDR2: SGHTA, FQGNSA. CDR3 length: 16 residues. The J segment lost 4 bases and the V segment lost 2 bases, leaving 3 bases of the junction unmatched.

This clone has more than one count but fewer than ten. The V call is TRBV7-6, the J call TRBJ1-2; the D gene is possibly TRBD1 (5 bases). The CDR3 spans 13 residues. CDR1 is SGHVS and CDR2 is FNYEAQ in the germline V gene. The V and J ends lost 5 bases and 2 bases respectively, with 9 bases between them. Written as DNA, the CDR3 is TGTGCCAGCAGCCGACAGAACAACTATGGCTACACCTTC. Amino acid sequence: CASSRQNNYGYTF.

The chain joins TRBV9 to TRBJ2-7; D call uncertain. Germline CDR1 SGDLS, CDR2 YYNGEE. This CDR3 is 14 amino acids long. V was clipped by 1 base and J by 2 bases, with 10 bases between them. The CDR3 bases are TGTGCCAGCAGCGTAAGTCAGTTGACCTACGAGCAGTACTTC. Its protein product is CASSVSQLTYEQYF. Variable domain in full (rest from reference TRBV9 and TRBJ2-7): DSGVTQTPKHLITATGQRVTLRCSPRSGDLSVYWYQQSLDQGLQFLIQYYNGEERAKGNILERFSAQQFPDLHSELNLSSLELGDSALYFCASSVSQLTYEQYFGPGTRLTVT.

V gene TRBV2 combines with J gene TRBJ2-5; D possibly corresponds to TRBD2 (5 bases). The germline V and J ends were trimmed by 0 bases and 5 bases, with 19 bases remaining between them. This CDR3 has 17 amino acids. Looked up from germline, CDR1 is SNHLY and CDR2 is FYNNEI. CDR3 loop: CASSEAPGGYQKETQYF. The CDR3 DNA is TGTGCCAGCAGTGAAGCGCCGGGCGGGTACCAGAAGGAGACCCAGTACTTC.

The chain couples TRBV5-1 to TRBJ2-3; possibly TRBD2 for D (6 bases). Trimming cost V 0 bases and J 4 bases, with 15 bases left between them. The CDR3 length is 16 residues. Germline values: CDR1 SGHRS, CDR2 YFSETQ. Here the CDR3 reads CASSLGSSVFADTQYF. The CDR3 DNA is TGCGCCAGCAGCTTGGGTTCTAGCGTGTTTGCAGATACGCAGTATTTT.

The chain uses TRBV27 and TRBJ2-2; TRBD2 matches 10 bases. After removal of 5 bases from V and 7 bases from J, the junction contained 4 bases not matched to a gene. The CDR3 length is 14 residues. Germline lookup yields CDR1 MNHEY and CDR2 SMNVEV (reference sequence). CDR3 in DNA: TGTGCCAGCAGTCCGTTAGCGGGGGGCGGGGAGCTGTTTTTT. Translated, it gives CASSPLAGGGELFF.

The rearrangement joins TRBV28 to TRBJ2-1; 11 positions match TRBD2. The CDR3 is 16 residues long. The V and J ends lost 2 bases and 3 bases, in that order; junction bases with no gene match: 3. In germline, CDR1 is MDHEN, CDR2 SYDVKM. CDR3 protein: CASSLLAGGGYNEQFF. The CDR3 bases are TGTGCCAGCAGTTTACTAGCGGGAGGTGGCTACAATGAGCAGTTCTTC.